These 26 T cell receptor beta chains came from one sample sequenced in a study of CD4 T cells in relation to SARS-CoV-2 and coronaviruses. Profiled with immunoSEQ multiplex PCR; TCRdb holds only in-frame clones, not every one. The sample lists 29,000 or so clones, roughly 80% seen once, with roughly 20% in the top ten. Their specific antigens are unknown. CD4+ T cells from unexposed donors were obtained before the COVID-19 pandemic (2011-2018). After more than eight days of culture, CD4+ T cells were isolated. The specimen was CD4+ T cells from PBMCs, cultured in vitro. The source of these receptors is a human donor in good health.

This clone was recorded a few times. The rearrangement links TRBV2 to TRBJ2-1, with D tentatively TRBD1 or TRBD2 (6 bases each). Deletions cut 6 bases from V and 3 bases from J, with 15 bases between. The CDR3 runs 15 residues. Germline values: CDR1 SNHLY, CDR2 FYNNEI. In nucleotides, the CDR3 is TGTGCCAGCAGCGATACTAGCAGGGGCTACAATGAGCAGTTCTTC. Translation: CASSDTSRGYNEQFF.

The rearrangement uses TRBV4-3 and TRBJ2-4; D call uncertain. Deletions cut 4 bases from V and 0 bases from J, with 10 bases between. The length of the CDR3 is 15 residues. CDR1 and CDR2 (germline): LGHNA, YSLEER. This CDR3 is CASSRTFLAKNIQYF. CDR3 sequence (DNA): TGCGCCAGCAGCCGCACCTTCCTAGCCAAAAACATTCAGTACTTC.

This chain links TRBV6-2 or TRBV6-3 with TRBJ1-2; 7 nucleotides align to TRBD1. Germline CDR1 MNHEY, CDR2 SVGEGT. The CDR3 totals 14 residues. V lost 4 bases, J lost 7 bases, and 9 bases stayed unmatched. CDR3 nucleotides: TGTGCCAGCAGTTCGCAACAGGGGAGAGGTGGCTACACCTTC. This sequence encodes CASSSQQGRGGYTF.

Only a few counts were recorded for this clone. This CDR3 is CASSTAGNYGYTF. CDR3 coding DNA: TGTGCCAGCAGCACAGCCGGGAATTATGGCTACACCTTC. J is TRBJ1-2 and V is TRBV9, with D uncertain. Trimming took 4 bases from V and 5 from J, leaving 12 bases between them. Germline V gene lookup returns CDR1 SGDLS and CDR2 YYNGEE. The CDR3 is 13 amino acids.

This chain links TRBV29-1 with TRBJ1-1, with 7 bases that match TRBD1. Trimming cost V 7 bases and J 1 base; bases outside gene matches: 6. There are 13 residues in the CDR3. From germline, CDR1 is SQVTM and CDR2 ANQGSEA. The CDR3 here is CSANRGENTEAFF. The CDR3 DNA is TGCAGCGCAAACAGGGGCGAGAACACTGAAGCTTTCTTT.

The chain carries TRBV5-1 and TRBJ1-3, with a possible D match to TRBD1 (5 bases). V lost 4 bases and J 4 bases, leaving 18 bases between the germline ends. CDR3 length: 16 residues. CDR1 and CDR2 from the germline V gene are SGHRS and YFSETQ. For the CDR3, the DNA is TGCGCCAGCAGCCCTGGGACGATAACTGGCGGAAACACCATATATTTT. It specifies CASSPGTITGGNTIYF.

V usage is TRBV5-1 and J usage is TRBJ2-1; D call uncertain. Trimming removed 4 bases from V and 11 bases from J, with 19 bases in between. CDR1 SGHRS and CDR2 YFSETQ come from the germline V gene. CDR3 length: 14 amino acids. The CDR3 loop reads CASSPAMEGNKQFF. DNA for the CDR3: TGCGCCAGCAGCCCGGCCATGGAAGGTAATAAGCAGTTCTTC.

This clone appeared a few times. V gene TRBV29-1 combines with J gene TRBJ2-1; 11 bases line up with TRBD2. Losses at the gene ends were 6 bases for V and 7 bases for J; bases not matched to a gene: 8. Germline assignment: CDR1 SQVTM and CDR2 ANQGSEA. This CDR3 region has 14 residues. The CDR3 is CSVATSGSGNEQFF. CDR3 in DNA: TGCAGCGTCGCAACTAGCGGGAGTGGGAATGAGCAGTTCTTC.

This chain joins TRBV3-1 (or the pseudogene TRBV3-2) and TRBJ1-4; unclear D gene. The CDR3 extends over 16 amino acids. CDR1 is LGHDT and CDR2 is YNNKEL in the germline V gene (reference sequence). V was trimmed by 0 bases and J by 2 bases, leaving 10 bases between them. CDR3 nucleotide sequence: TGTGCCAGCAGCCAAGATCTGGCACATACTAATGAAAAACTGTTTTTT. Amino acids: CASSQDLAHTNEKLFF.

This chain joins TRBV5-4 and TRBJ2-7, with TRBD1 identical over 8 bases. CDR1 SGHNT and CDR2 YYREEE come from the germline V gene (reference sequence). CDR3 length: 15 residues. V gave up 4 bases and J gave up 4 bases; unmatched junction bases: 10. The chain's CDR3 is CASSTGGQEIYEQYF. CDR3 DNA: TGTGCCAGCAGCACCGGGGGACAGGAGATTTACGAGCAGTACTTC. Together with reference TRBV5-4 and TRBJ2-7, the CDR3 gives the full variable domain: ETGVTQSPTHLIKTRGQQVTLRCSSQSGHNTVSWYQQALGQGPQFIFQYYREEENGRGNFPPRFSGLQFPNYSSELNVNALELDDSALYLCASSTGGQEIYEQYFGPGTRLTVT.

A single count supports this clone. The rearrangement joins TRBV6-6 to TRBJ1-1; 11 bases are a match to TRBD1. Looked up from germline, CDR1 is MNHNY and CDR2 is SVGAGI (reference sequence). The CDR3 has 13 residues. J gave up 11 bases and V 6 bases, and 8 bases lay outside the gene matches. CDR3 nucleotide sequence: TGTGCCAGCAGCACCGGACAGGGGGCGGGGGCTTTCTTT. Residues: CASSTGQGAGAFF.

The chain employs TRBV20-1 and TRBJ2-3; 7 bases align to TRBD2. Germline-derived CDR1 and CDR2 are DFQATT and SNEGSKA (reference sequence). V lost 3 bases to trimming and J lost 1 base; unmatched junction nucleotides: 4. The CDR3 runs to 14 residues. CDR3 sequence: CSASSGGGTDTQYF. CDR3 coding DNA: TGCAGTGCTAGTTCGGGGGGTGGCACAGATACGCAGTATTTT.

This clone appeared a single time. The J gene is TRBJ2-1, the V gene TRBV19; D is possibly TRBD1 (6 bases). V dropped 1 base and J dropped 0 bases, with 16 bases sitting between them. Germline values: CDR1 LNHDA, CDR2 SQIVND (reference sequence). This CDR3 has 18 residues. CDR3 loop: CASSIGDGDTLSYNEQFF. CDR3 bases: TGTGCCAGTAGTATAGGGGATGGGGACACCCTCTCCTACAATGAGCAGTTCTTC.

This clone was seen a few times. The chain links TRBV5-1 to TRBJ1-1, with D maybe TRBD1 (6 bases). The CDR3 totals 14 residues. V was clipped by 5 bases and J by 3 bases, with 14 bases between them. Germline V lookup: CDR1 SGHRS, CDR2 YFSETQ. The CDR3 protein is CASSPNGGHTEAFF. The CDR3, as DNA: TGCGCCAGCAGTCCGAATGGGGGCCACACTGAAGCTTTCTTT.

This clone was counted a single time. This chain links TRBV4-3 with TRBJ2-3; 10 bases map to TRBD2. The CDR3 totals 18 residues. The J segment lost 5 bases and the V segment lost 0 bases, leaving 11 bases of the junction unmatched. CDR1 and CDR2 from the germline V gene are LGHNA and YSLEER. CDR3 DNA: TGCGCCAGCAGCCAAGATGTAGGGTCAGCGGGGGGGCAAGATACGCAGTATTTT. It codes for CASSQDVGSAGGQDTQYF.

The rearrangement links TRBV10-3 to TRBJ2-2; 10 bases map to TRBD2. The germline CDR1 and CDR2 sequences are ENHRY and SYGVKD. V was pared by 4 bases and J by 5 bases, with 10 bases of the junction left unmatched. CDR3 length: 17 residues. The CDR3 sequence is CAISGGLAGVGTGELFF. The CDR3 DNA follows: TGTGCCATCAGTGGGGGCCTAGCGGGAGTGGGGACCGGGGAGCTGTTTTTT.

V and J are TRBV7-2 and TRBJ1-6; D possibly corresponds to TRBD1 (5 bases). Germline V gene data show CDR1 as SGHTA and CDR2 as FQGNSA. V lost 5 bases and J lost 9, with 17 bases in between. The CDR3 has 15 amino acids. CDR3 loop: CASSESRVGGSPLHF. The CDR3 DNA follows: TGTGCCAGCAGCGAAAGCAGGGTGGGGGGTTCACCCCTCCACTTT.

V usage is TRBV5-5 and J usage is TRBJ2-7; no clear D. The length of the CDR3 is 15 residues. In germline, CDR1 is SGHKS, CDR2 YYEKEE (reference sequence). Trimming shortened V by 3 bases and J by 7 bases, and 20 bases separated the two germline ends. CDR3 sequence: CASSSRMTSLREQYF. CDR3 nucleotide sequence: TGTGCCAGCAGCTCCCGGATGACATCGTTGAGAGAGCAGTACTTC. Drawing the rest from reference TRBV5-5 and TRBJ2-7, the complete variable domain is DAGVTQSPTHLIKTRGQQVTLRCSPISGHKSVSWYQQVLGQGPQFIFQYYEKEERGRGNFPDRFSARQFPNYSSELNVNALLLGDSALYLCASSSRMTSLREQYFGPGTRLTVT.

The J gene is TRBJ2-7, the V gene TRBV7-2, with D possibly being TRBD1 (5 bases). V was shortened by 5 bases and J by 4 bases, with 15 bases between the two germline ends. The CDR3 spans 14 residues. The germline gives CDR1 SGHTA, CDR2 FQGNSA. This CDR3 is CASSPGHSSYEQYF. The CDR3 nucleotides are TGTGCCAGCAGCCCAGGACATAGCTCATACGAGCAGTACTTC.

The chain joins TRBV5-1 to TRBJ2-5; 9 bases are shared with TRBD1. Germline V gives CDR1 SGHRS, CDR2 YFSETQ. The CDR3 covers 15 residues. The V segment lost 4 bases and the J segment 5 bases; nucleotides outside the gene matches: 9. This CDR3 is CASSSTGGGWETQYF. CDR3 DNA sequence: TGCGCCAGCAGCAGTACAGGGGGCGGATGGGAGACCCAGTACTTC.

Details on this clone: At one end the junction does not follow the germline gene, possibly because of a read error. The rearrangement joins TRBV6-5 to TRBJ1-4; no clear D. CDR3 size: 15 residues. Germline values: CDR1 MNHEY, CDR2 SVGAGI. The CDR3 sequence: CASSHSGASEEKLFF. The CDR3 nucleotides are TGTGCCAGCAGTCACTCGGGCGCCTCAGAAGAAAAACTGTTTTTT.

This clone was picked up a small number of times. The rearrangement uses TRBV7-9 and TRBJ2-3; TRBD2 aligns across 7 bases. The J segment lost 4 bases and the V segment lost 5 bases, leaving 3 bases of the junction unmatched. This CDR3 has 13 residues. CDR1 is SEHNR, CDR2 FQNEAQ, per germline (reference sequence). The CDR3 region has the DNA TGTGCCAGCAGCCCCCGGGGGGCAGATACGCAGTATTTT. Its translation: CASSPRGADTQYF. Combining the CDR3 with reference TRBV7-9 and TRBJ2-3 gives the whole variable domain DTGVSQNPRHKITKRGQNVTFRCDPISEHNRLYWYRQTLGQGPEFLTYFQNEAQLEKSRLLSDRFSAERPKGSFSTLEIQRTEQGDSAMYLCASSPRGADTQYFGPGTRLTVL.

The V call is TRBV13, the J call TRBJ2-3; 13 bases align to TRBD2. J gave up 4 bases and V 5 bases, and 6 bases lay outside the gene matches. The CDR3 covers 16 residues. Germline V lookup: CDR1 PRHDT, CDR2 FYEKMQ (reference sequence). Written as DNA, the CDR3 is TGTGCCAGCAGCCCCCGGACTAGCGGGAGTTCAGATACGCAGTATTTT. Protein sequence: CASSPRTSGSSDTQYF. The full variable domain, completed using reference TRBV13 and TRBJ2-3, is AAGVIQSPRHLIKEKRETATLKCYPIPRHDTVYWYQQGPGQDPQFLISFYEKMQSDKGSIPDRFSAQQFSDYHSELNMSSLELGDSALYFCASSPRTSGSSDTQYFGPGTRLTVL.

The table lists this clone with a few counts. V gene TRBV7-8 combines with J gene TRBJ2-7; a weak D match, TRBD1 (5 bases). Between the trimmed V and J ends, which lost 4 bases and 1 base, there was a span of 14 bases. The CDR3 runs to 15 residues. Germline lookup yields CDR1 SGHVS and CDR2 FQNEAQ. The DNA for the CDR3 is TGTGCCAGCAGCTCCAGGGAAGGAAAGTCCTACGAGCAGTACTTC. This codes for CASSSREGKSYEQYF.

The chain links TRBV12-5 to TRBJ2-2; 14 bases agree with TRBD2. The CDR3 runs to 17 residues. From germline, CDR1 is LGHNT and CDR2 FRNRAP. V was clipped by 5 bases and J by 7 bases; unmatched bases: 9. In nucleotides, the CDR3 is TGTGCTAGTGGTGGCACACCGGGACTAGCGGGAGTCGGGGAGCTGTTTTTT. It codes for CASGGTPGLAGVGELFF. The full variable domain, completed using reference TRBV12-5 and TRBJ2-2, is DARVTQTPRHKVTEMGQEVTMRCQPILGHNTVFWYRQTMMQGLELLAYFRNRAPLDDSGMPKDRFSAEMPDATLATLKIQPSEPRDSAVYFCASGGTPGLAGVGELFFGEGSRLTVL.

The chain combines TRBV30 with TRBJ2-2; 12 bases agree with TRBD2. The trim removed 1 base at V and 4 bases at J, leaving 4 bases unmatched. The CDR3 is 16 amino acids. Germline V CDR1 and CDR2: GTSNPN, SVGIG (reference sequence). For the CDR3, the DNA is TGTGCCTGGAGTGCGATACTAGCGGGGGGCACCGGGGAGCTGTTTTTT. This gives the protein CAWSAILAGGTGELFF.